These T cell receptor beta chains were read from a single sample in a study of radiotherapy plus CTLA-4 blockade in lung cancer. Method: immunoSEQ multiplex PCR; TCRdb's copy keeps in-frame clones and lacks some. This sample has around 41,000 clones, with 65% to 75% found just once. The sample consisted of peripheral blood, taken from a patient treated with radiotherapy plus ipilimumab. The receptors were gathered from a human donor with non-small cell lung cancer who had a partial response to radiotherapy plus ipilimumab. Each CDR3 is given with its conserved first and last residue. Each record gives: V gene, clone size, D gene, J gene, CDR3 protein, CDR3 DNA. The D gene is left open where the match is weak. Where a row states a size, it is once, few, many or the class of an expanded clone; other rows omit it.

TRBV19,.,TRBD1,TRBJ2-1,CASRAWVQGGFGEQFF,TGTGCCAGTAGGGCATGGGTACAGGGGGGATTTGGAGAGCAGTTCTTC
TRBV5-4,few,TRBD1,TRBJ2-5,CASSRTGKETQYF,TGTGCCAGCAGCCGGACAGGGAAAGAGACCCAGTACTTC
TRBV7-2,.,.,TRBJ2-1,CASSLSTVGEQFF,TGTGCCAGCAGCCTATCGACAGTAGGGGAGCAGTTCTTC
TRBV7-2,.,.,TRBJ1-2,CASSLTRNYGYTF,TGTGCCAGCAGCTTGACACGTAACTATGGCTACACCTTC
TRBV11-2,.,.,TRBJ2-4,CASSLEWRDIQYF,TGTGCCAGCAGCTTAGAGTGGAGGGACATTCAGTACTTC
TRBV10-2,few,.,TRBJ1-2,CASSESRGAHYGYTF,TGCGCCAGCAGTGAGTCCCGGGGGGCCCACTATGGCTACACCTTC
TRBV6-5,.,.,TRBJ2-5,CASSYSGTQKETQYF,TGTGCCAGCAGTTACTCGGGGACACAGAAAGAGACCCAGTACTTC
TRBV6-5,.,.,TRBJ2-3,CASSYRGSTDTQYF,TGTGCCAGCAGTTATCGGGGGTCCACAGATACGCAGTATTTT
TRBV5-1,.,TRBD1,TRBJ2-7,CASSPGTGHYEQYF,TGCGCCAGCAGCCCGGGGACAGGGCACTACGAGCAGTACTTC
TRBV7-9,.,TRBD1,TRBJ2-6,CASRADRGQSGANVLTF,TGTGCCAGCAGGGCGGACAGGGGGCAGTCTGGGGCCAACGTCCTGACTTTC
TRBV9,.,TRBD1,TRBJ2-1,CASSVGGGEGSYNEQFF,TGTGCCAGCAGCGTAGGAGGGGGCGAGGGGTCCTACAATGAGCAGTTCTTC
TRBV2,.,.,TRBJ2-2,CSSGKGNTGELFF,TGCTCATCCGGGAAGGGAAACACCGGGGAGCTGTTTTTT
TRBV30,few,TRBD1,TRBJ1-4,CAWSEETGTVVKEKLFF,TGTGCCTGGAGTGAAGAGACCGGGACAGTTGTTAAGGAAAAACTGTTTTTT
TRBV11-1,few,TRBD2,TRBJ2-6,CASSFVNGGAHSGANVLTF,TGTGCCAGCAGCTTTGTTAACGGGGGGGCCCACTCTGGGGCCAACGTCCTGACTTTC
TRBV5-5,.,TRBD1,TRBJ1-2,CASSLEGQGNYGYTF,TGTGCCAGCAGCTTGGAGGGACAGGGAAACTATGGCTACACCTTC
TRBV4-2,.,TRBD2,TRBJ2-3,CASSQMGLAGYTDTQYF,TGTGCCAGCAGCCAAATGGGACTAGCGGGGTACACAGATACGCAGTATTTT
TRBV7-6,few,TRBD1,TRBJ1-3,CASSLAIPGGAGGNTIYF,TGTGCCAGCAGCTTAGCGATTCCAGGGGGCGCTGGAGGAAACACCATATATTTT
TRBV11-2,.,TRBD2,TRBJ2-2,CASSLLAGGIGELFF,TGTGCCAGCAGCTTATTAGCGGGGGGTATCGGGGAGCTGTTTTTT
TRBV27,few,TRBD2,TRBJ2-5,CASSWGGQETQYF,TGTGCCAGCAGTTGGGGGGGCCAAGAGACCCAGTACTTC
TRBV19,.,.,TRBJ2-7,CASSYSHEQYF,TGTGCCAGTAGTTACAGCCACGAGCAGTACTTC
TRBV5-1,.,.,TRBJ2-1,CASCQGLLGDEQFF,TGCGCCAGCTGCCAGGGTTTGCTCGGCGATGAGCAGTTCTTC
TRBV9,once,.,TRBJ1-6,CASSPGGGTYNSPLHF,TGTGCCAGCAGCCCCGGGGGGGGTACCTATAATTCACCCCTCCACTTT
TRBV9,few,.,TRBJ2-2,CASSVVPGTGELFF,TGTGCCAGCAGCGTAGTACCGGGCACCGGGGAGCTGTTTTTT
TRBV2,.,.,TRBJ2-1,CAGSSYNEQFF,TGTGCCGGTAGTTCGTACAATGAGCAGTTCTTC
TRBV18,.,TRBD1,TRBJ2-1,CASSPTGTDSGEQFF,TGTGCCAGCTCACCGACCGGGACAGACTCCGGTGAGCAGTTCTTC